This record concerns one TCR beta chain sequence. The data were produced by immunoSEQ multiplex PCR, yet TCRdb's version contains in-frame clones alone and is incomplete. Of some 57,000 clones listed, roughly 96% are singletons. This sample was included in a study of control samples from healthy donors and cancer patients. The CDR3 length is 15 residues. Germline loops: CDR1 MNHEY, CDR2 SVGAGI. The V and J ends lost 4 bases and 7 bases, in that order; junction bases with no gene match: 12. This TCR was sampled from a man aged 25 to 45 in good health. The chain has TRBV6-5 and TRBJ1-2; 7 bases line up with TRBD1. Sequencing used blood. The DNA of the CDR3 is TGTGCCAGCAGTTTCAGAGGGCAGGGGGATATTGGCTACACCTTC. Translating it yields CASSFRGQGDIGYTF.